This paragraph reports one T cell receptor beta chain. The antigen this receptor binds is unknown. Nothing much larger sits one base from this clone, and base qualities are not available. This sample is part of a study of cytomegalovirus exposure and HLA in healthy donors (dated by TCRdb to the late 2010s). Turning to the overall study: According to an earlier analysis of 587 of the donors, about 179 million T cells yielded 95 million to 140 million unique TCR beta sequences and about 300 Gb of sequence data. An early release that covered approximately 600 HLA-typed donors contained about 300 gigabases of sequencing data and around 80 million unique TCR sequences. Of the approximately 400 genotyped donors, roughly 80% fell in the genetic ancestry cluster associated with self-reported Caucasian donors. The study aimed to test whether signatures of past pathogen exposure could be identified by cataloging public T cell receptors. The study used immunosequencing to profile the T cell repertoires of hundreds of subjects and linked those repertoires to cytomegalovirus serostatus. A separate validation cohort of roughly 130 different subjects was used in addition to the roughly 700-subject first cohort. High-throughput TCR immunosequencing, statistical association of individual TCRs with disease status, and machine learning were combined to predict cytomegalovirus infection status. In a later analysis, previously published TCR beta repertoires from 670 or so donors were re-analyzed and high-resolution HLA genotyping was added so that TCR occurrence patterns could be studied. In the later analysis, no new phenotypic data were used to find candidate immune exposures; instead, reliance was placed on TCR beta sequences and their occurrence across donors. In an earlier analysis of 587 of the donors, high-throughput TCR beta sequencing was used to judge whether each TCR beta V gene segment behaved as functional or pseudogenic. Donor age, sex, ethnicity and CMV serostatus were compiled alongside the repertoire data. In a later genetic analysis, genome-wide SNP genotypes for about three fifths of the 666 donors were used, and that subset was treated as a discovery cohort. Every discovery cohort repertoire had been produced on one sequencing platform. HLA typing covered class I and class II loci at four-digit resolution. Typing coverage differed by locus: A, B, C, DRB1 and DQB1 were typed in about 620-640 donors, DQA1 in 500 to 550, DPA1 in around 580, and DPB1 in 400 to 490. Four to six DR-DQ haplotypes were handled as single units for association and clustering because linkage in the cohort was strong. Among 398 genotyped donors of the cohort, an average of approximately 220,000 unique TCR beta nucleotide sequences was sequenced per donor, of which about 18% were non-productive. Here is what the overall study found, with its caveats: Linkage disequilibrium might explain the correlated functional status among segregating V segments, but an unknown experimental factor could not be excluded. Presence/absence analyses assumed roughly uniform sequencing depth across donors, an assumption that may not hold. At a false discovery rate of 0.05, a later analysis linked about 17,000 TCR beta sequences to specific HLA alleles. It was suggested by the authors that the approach could potentially be generalized to other disease states and immunological phenotypes. The sequencing pipeline was judged likely to have produced a cluster of highly shared sequence variants as a technical artifact. Compared with equally common non-associated chains, HLA-associated TCR beta chains in a later analysis were more clonally expanded and had lower generation probabilities. In the study, approximately 150 TCR beta chains were listed as associated with cytomegalovirus. Because HLA typing was missing for some donors at each locus, association tests included only the typed subset. When HLA alleles, especially DR and DQ, strongly co-occurred, TCR associations were difficult to assign to individual alleles. While some public TCRs were present in many individuals, most TCR sequences turned up only very rarely across donors. A later genetic analysis associated a missense DCLRE1C variant with V-gene and J-gene trimming of TCR beta chains, and an independent cohort replicated the association. A later analysis reported that several top co-occurrence clusters appeared linked to parvovirus B19, influenza, CMV and Epstein-Barr virus. A further reported finding was that TCR beta sequences accurately predicted the HLA-A and HLA-B alleles for most subjects in the first cohort. In vitro tests confirmed that three of the cytomegalovirus-associated TCR beta chains recognize cytomegalovirus antigens. The cohort was sequenced for TCR beta chains only, and without alpha or paired-chain data the features that could be detected were limited. Because counts were too low, about 15 rarely observed V segments, including chromosome 9 orphons, were left out of the earlier analysis of some 640 of the donors. Some IMGT-functional V segments, including TRBV6-2 and TRBV6-3, could not be distinguished by the 87-base-pair reads and were therefore excluded. For the cohort, immune exposure information was limited to CMV serostatus. In a later analysis, TCR association rates were found to vary across HLA loci, with the most associated TCRs seen for DRB1 alleles and the fewest for HLA-C alleles. Cytomegalovirus status was reported to be diagnosed by the classifier with high specificity and sensitivity in both the original and validation cohorts. In a later genetic analysis, fewer N-insertions in productive TCRs were reported among donors in an Asian-associated ancestry cluster than the roughly 700-donor mean. A later analysis found that most CMV-associated TCR beta chains appeared HLA-restricted, with HLA associations seemingly driven largely by CMV exposure. In an earlier analysis of 450 to 750 of the donors, most TCR beta V segments appeared in productive rearrangements about 87% or about 30% of the time, broadly matching IMGT annotations.

The cohort consisted of 666 healthy bone marrow donors. All cohort members were sampled while nominally healthy, although unrecorded immune exposures were likely present. The donor tested CMV seropositive, placing the donor among the 289 seropositive members of the cohort. A peripheral blood sample was provided by each donor, and peripheral blood mononuclear cells were used for TCR beta sequencing. Genomic DNA extraction from the blood cell samples was performed with the Qiagen DNeasy Blood Extraction Kit. Library generation was performed with the immunoSEQ multiplex PCR assay. For the multiplex PCR, a mixture combining 60 forward primers for TCR Vbeta segments and 13 reverse primers for TCR Jbeta segments was used. The CDR3 region of rearranged TCR beta genes was amplified from genomic DNA with a multiplex PCR assay. Amplified TCR beta libraries were sequenced as 87-base-pair reads on the Illumina HiSeq System. Processing in the source paper ran as follows. A later analysis counted tens of millions of unique TCR beta chains across the 670 or so repertoires, and some 11 million of these chains were shared by at least two donors. Raw reads were error-corrected and collapsed into unique sequences with a nearest-neighbor algorithm that merged closely related sequences to remove PCR and sequencing errors. CDR3 sequences were aligned to IMGT reference sequences to assign V, D and J gene segments. For a sequence to be retained, a match of at least six nucleotides was required to both a V gene segment and a J gene segment. Rearrangements were classified as productive when the CDR3 lacked stop codons and remained in frame with V and J, and all other rearrangements were classified as non-productive. Following IMGT convention, CDR3 was defined as the stretch from the second conserved V-encoded cysteine up to the conserved J-encoded phenylalanine. Sequences without an unambiguous match to a single V gene segment were excluded from the earlier analysis of about 600 of the donors. In an earlier analysis of roughly 500 of the donors, V segments were called functional above 56.7% productive rearrangements and were called segregating when the between-donor standard deviation exceeded 5%. To diagnose cytomegalovirus status from the catalog of TCR beta chain sequences, a statistical classification framework was built. A later analysis assigned V and J genes by comparing TCR nucleotide sequences with IMGT/GENE-DB human TR gene sequences. Using the TCRdist pipeline, a later analysis assigned CDR3 sequences along with most-parsimonious VDJ recombination scenarios. In a later analysis, every TCR beta chain was defined by the combination of its CDR3 amino acid sequence and its V-gene family, and reads without a unique V-gene family were dropped. As a way to deal with suspected cross-contamination and a sequencing artifact, a later analysis dropped hundreds of nucleotide sequences that were highly shared and had low generation probability. For each public chain, a later analysis derived a clonal expansion index from normalized ranks of inferred template counts within each repertoire. Generation probabilities in a later analysis came from a VDJ recombination model fitted to out-of-frame rearrangements, and those results were checked against IGoR. In a later analysis, hypergeometric tests were used to score TCR-TCR, TCR-HLA and TCR-CMV co-occurrence, with a repertoire-size bias correction applied to TCR pairs. False discovery rates were estimated in a later analysis by permuting HLA or CMV assignments 20 times. In a later analysis, co-occurring TCRs were grouped using DBSCAN, with TCRdist sequence similarity added in when clustering inside HLA-allele-positive subsets. For co-occurrence clustering, repertoires with fewer than 30,000 or more than 120,000 public chains were excluded, along with about five repertoires with anomalous nucleotide sharing. This immuneACCESS table, as held by TCRdb, lists in-frame sequences with V and J called but not all clones. Of the missing ones, under half trace to an unresolved V gene in checked studies; the others have no known cause. The DNA gave D and trimming, while V, J and clone size come from that table. The sample table shows 150,000 to 200,000 clones, and more than 70% are seen once. Approximately 1.3% of the sample is taken by the ten largest.

CDR1 and CDR2 are read off the germline V gene (reference sequence) as MNHEY and SMNVEV. V sheds 5 bases and J sheds 0 bases, leaving 11 bases between their ends. Including the terminal cysteine and phenylalanine, the CDR3 comprises 15 residues. Only the CDR3 region is kept as DNA, spanning 45 bases read in frame from base 1. The clonotype was recovered from a girl aged 10 to 17 in good health and CMV-seropositive. The specimen was PBMCs. The V and J genes are TRBV27 and TRBJ2-1, with a weak D call of TRBD2 (5 bases match). The sequence in DNA is TGTGCCAGCAGTGGTAGCGAGAGCTCCTACAATGAGCAGTTCTTC. It translates as CASSGSESSYNEQFF.